This T cell receptor beta chain was obtained from a study of vaccination and CD4 T cells after COVID-19. V shed 3 bases and J shed 1 base, with 4 bases lying between them. Germline CDR1 KGHSH, CDR2 LQKENI. The CDR3 spans 13 residues. There are a few counts of this clonotype. The antigen is not known. Sequenced with the Oncomine TCR Beta short-read assay was DNA taken from cultured CD4+ T cells. It was cultured CD4+ T cells from which genomic DNA was extracted. TCRdb reprocessed the PCR reads via MiXCR and lists one record per CDR3 protein. The table lists fewer than 15,000 distinct CDR3 sequences, roughly 57% of them singletons. The sample's treatment: approximately 10-day PBMC culture with coronavirus spike peptide pools or control peptides (ViraFEST assay).

Sequenced: CD4+ T cells from blood, cultured in vitro. The receptor's source is a human donor who had recovered from COVID-19. The chain couples TRBV18 to TRBJ1-5; D is unresolved. Here the CDR3 reads CASSPGSNQPQHF. CDR3 bases: TGTGCCAGCTCACCTGGAAGCAATCAGCCCCAGCATTTT.